Sequencing of this T cell receptor beta chain was carried out in a study of tumor-infiltrating lymphocytes in primary liver carcinoma. Study at large: The tumors, T1-T3 N0M0 lesions, were roughly 4.2 to 11 cm across. Whole-study findings and limits: About 7-25% of top clones, no more, were shared by all five regions.

This clonotype came up many times. The target antigen is unknown. RNA and DNA were co-extracted from about 19-30 mg of unsorted bulk tissue. The template, roughly 510 ng total RNA, yielded TCR beta cDNA made with a constant-region primer. Construction of TCR beta libraries relied on three successive nested multiplex PCR rounds employing slightly modified ARM-PCR. Both of the initial two PCR rounds ran for approximately 11 cycles and employed TRBV1-TRBV30 forward primers alongside a C-beta reverse primer. TCRdb redid the calling of the multiplex PCR reads with MiXCR, one entry per CDR3 protein. The data contain about 130,000 distinct CDR3 sequences, 64% of them singletons. This CDR3 is 13 amino acids long. Deletions cut 2 bases from V and 2 bases from J, with 7 bases between. Per the germline V gene, CDR1 is SGHRS and CDR2 is YFSETQ.

This sequence originates from a woman aged 55-70 years with primary liver carcinoma and hepatitis B virus infection. The genes are TRBV5-1 and TRBJ1-2; D unclear. Sequencing input: liver tumor tissue from sampling region 3. Subset in this sample: tumor region T3, left-lateral pole. The CDR3 region is CASSLQRNYGYTF. Written as DNA, the CDR3 is TGCGCCAGCAGCTTACAGCGGAACTATGGCTACACCTTC. Filled out from reference TRBV5-1 and TRBJ1-2, the complete variable domain reads KAGVTQTPRYLIKTRGQQVTLSCSPISGHRSVSWYQQTPGQGLQFLFEYFSETQRNKGNFPGRFSGRQFSNSRSEMNVSTLELGDSALYLCASSLQRNYGYTFGSGTRLTVV.